The 6 T cell receptor beta chains reported below all come from one sample, sequenced in a study of OX40 agonist ivuxolimab in advanced cancers. The repertoire was sequenced with immunoSEQ multiplex PCR; TCRdb's copy has only in-frame clones and lacks some. The repertoire holds tens of thousands of clones, with roughly 86% as singletons. The sequenced sample was CD4+ or CD8+ T cells sorted from blood, obtained in a trial of the OX40 agonist ivuxolimab. These receptors all come from an adult with an advanced solid tumor such as melanoma, head and neck, liver or kidney cancer.

This clone was detected once. The chain joins TRBV27 to TRBJ1-1, with D unclear. Germline CDR1 reads MNHEY; CDR2 reads SMNVEV (reference sequence). The CDR3 spans 16 residues. The germline V and J ends were trimmed by 5 bases and 7 bases, with 23 bases remaining between them. CDR3 region: CASSPSSPGVLGEAFF. CDR3 in DNA: TGTGCCAGCAGTCCTTCAAGCCCCGGGGTCTTGGGTGAAGCTTTCTTT.

The genes are TRBV7-9 and TRBJ1-4; TRBD1 is a possible D gene (6 bases). V lost 5 bases and J lost 7, with 11 bases in between. The germline CDR1 and CDR2 sequences are SEHNR and FQNEAQ (reference sequence). The CDR3 is made up of 13 amino acids. This chain's CDR3 is CASSAGGPEKLFF. The DNA of the CDR3 is TGTGCCAGCAGCGCCGGGGGGCCTGAAAAACTGTTTTTT.

CDR3 amino acids: CSVVRGAGDEQYF. The CDR3 nucleotides read TGCAGCGTTGTCAGGGGGGCCGGGGACGAGCAGTACTTC. The chain combines TRBV29-1 with TRBJ2-7; TRBD1 is a possible D gene (7 bases). Trimming removed 4 bases at V and 5 bases at J, with 15 bases between. CDR3 length equals 13 residues. Germline V gene lookup returns CDR1 SQVTM and CDR2 ANQGSEA.

This clone was observed a handful of times. J is TRBJ1-2 and V is TRBV7-9; TRBD1 agrees at 11 bases. J was trimmed by 8 bases and V by 1 base; bases with no gene match: 3. The germline CDR1 and CDR2 sequences are SEHNR and FQNEAQ (reference sequence). The CDR3 runs 14 residues. The CDR3 nucleotides read TGTGCCAGCAGCTTAGTCGGACAGGGGGCCGGCTACACCTTC. Amino acids: CASSLVGQGAGYTF.

This chain uses TRBV7-6 with TRBJ1-3; possibly TRBD1 for D (5 bases). The CDR3 extends over 16 amino acids. V was shortened by 5 bases and J by 0 bases, with 14 bases between the two germline ends. Germline-derived CDR1 and CDR2 are SGHVS and FNYEAQ. The CDR3 region is CASSVGTGNSGNTIYF. The CDR3 bases are TGTGCCAGCAGCGTCGGGACGGGGAACTCTGGAAACACCATATATTTT.

The chain is built from TRBV28 and TRBJ1-2, with D possibly being TRBD1 (6 bases). Germline V lookup: CDR1 MDHEN, CDR2 SYDVKM. This CDR3 region has 15 residues. V dropped 5 bases and J dropped 1 base, with 14 bases sitting between them. CDR3 region: CASSSTGDINYGYTF. As DNA, the CDR3 is TGTGCCAGCAGTAGCACCGGGGACATTAACTATGGCTACACCTTC.